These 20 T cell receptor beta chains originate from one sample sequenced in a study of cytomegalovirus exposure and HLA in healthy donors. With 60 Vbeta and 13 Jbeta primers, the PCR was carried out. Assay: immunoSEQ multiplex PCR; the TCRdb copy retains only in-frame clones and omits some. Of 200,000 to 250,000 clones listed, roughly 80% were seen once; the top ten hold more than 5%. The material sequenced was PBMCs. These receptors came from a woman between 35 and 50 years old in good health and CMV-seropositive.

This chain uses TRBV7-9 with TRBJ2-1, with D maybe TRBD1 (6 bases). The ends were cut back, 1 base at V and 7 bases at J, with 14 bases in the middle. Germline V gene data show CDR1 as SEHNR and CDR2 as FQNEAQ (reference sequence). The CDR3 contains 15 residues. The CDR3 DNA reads TGTGCCAGCAGCTTAGAAGCCGGGACATTAAATGAGCAGTTCTTC. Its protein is CASSLEAGTLNEQFF.

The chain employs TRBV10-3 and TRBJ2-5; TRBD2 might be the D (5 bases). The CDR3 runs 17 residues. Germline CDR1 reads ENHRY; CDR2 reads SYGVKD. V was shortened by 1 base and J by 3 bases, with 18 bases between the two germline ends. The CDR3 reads CAISELKTTSNKETQYF. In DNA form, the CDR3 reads TGTGCCATCAGTGAGTTGAAGACTACCAGCAACAAAGAGACCCAGTACTTC.

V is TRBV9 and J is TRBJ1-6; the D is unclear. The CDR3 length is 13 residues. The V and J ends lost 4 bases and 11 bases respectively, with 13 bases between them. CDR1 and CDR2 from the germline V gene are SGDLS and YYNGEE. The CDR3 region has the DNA TGTGCCAGCAGCTCCCCGGGAGGCACACCCCTCCACTTT. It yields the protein CASSSPGGTPLHF.

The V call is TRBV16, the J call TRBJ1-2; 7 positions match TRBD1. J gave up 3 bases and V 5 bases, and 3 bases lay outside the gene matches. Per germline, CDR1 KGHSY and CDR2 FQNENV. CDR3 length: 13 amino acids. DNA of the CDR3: TGTGCCAGCAGCTTCGACAGGGACTATGGCTACACCTTC. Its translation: CASSFDRDYGYTF.

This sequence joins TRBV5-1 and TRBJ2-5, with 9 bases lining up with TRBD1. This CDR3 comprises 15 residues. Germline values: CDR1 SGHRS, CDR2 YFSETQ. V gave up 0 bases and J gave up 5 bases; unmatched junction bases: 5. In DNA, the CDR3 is TGCGCCAGCAGCTTGGAACAGGGGGCGCGGGAGACCCAGTACTTC. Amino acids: CASSLEQGARETQYF.

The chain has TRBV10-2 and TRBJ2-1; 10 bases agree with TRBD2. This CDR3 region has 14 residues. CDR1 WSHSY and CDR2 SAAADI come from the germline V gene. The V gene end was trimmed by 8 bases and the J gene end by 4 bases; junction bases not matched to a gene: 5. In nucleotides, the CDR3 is TGCGCCAGCGGTCAAGCGGGGGGGTACAATGAGCAGTTCTTC. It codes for CASGQAGGYNEQFF.

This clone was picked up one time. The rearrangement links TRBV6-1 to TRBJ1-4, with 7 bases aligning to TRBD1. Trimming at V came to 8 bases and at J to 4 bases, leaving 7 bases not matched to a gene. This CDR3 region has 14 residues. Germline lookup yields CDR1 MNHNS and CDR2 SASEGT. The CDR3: CASVRTGDNEKLFF. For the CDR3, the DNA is TGTGCCAGCGTGCGGACAGGAGATAATGAAAAACTGTTTTTT.

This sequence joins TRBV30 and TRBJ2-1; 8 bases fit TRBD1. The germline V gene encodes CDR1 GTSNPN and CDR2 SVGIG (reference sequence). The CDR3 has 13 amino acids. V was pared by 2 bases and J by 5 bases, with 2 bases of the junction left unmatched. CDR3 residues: CAWSLDRDNEQFF. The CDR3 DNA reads TGTGCCTGGAGTTTGGACAGGGACAATGAGCAGTTCTTC.

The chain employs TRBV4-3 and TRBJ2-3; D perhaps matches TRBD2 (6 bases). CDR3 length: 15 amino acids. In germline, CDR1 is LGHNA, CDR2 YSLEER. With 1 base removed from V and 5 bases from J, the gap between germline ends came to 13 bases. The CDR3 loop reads CASSQVPGERDTQYF. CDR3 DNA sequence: TGCGCCAGCAGCCAAGTTCCGGGAGAACGAGATACGCAGTATTTT.

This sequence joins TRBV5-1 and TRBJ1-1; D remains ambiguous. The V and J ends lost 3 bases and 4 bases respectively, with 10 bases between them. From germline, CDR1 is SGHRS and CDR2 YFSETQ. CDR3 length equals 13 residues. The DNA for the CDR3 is TGCGCCAGCAGCTCAAGGGCGGGCACTGAAGCTTTCTTT. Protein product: CASSSRAGTEAFF.

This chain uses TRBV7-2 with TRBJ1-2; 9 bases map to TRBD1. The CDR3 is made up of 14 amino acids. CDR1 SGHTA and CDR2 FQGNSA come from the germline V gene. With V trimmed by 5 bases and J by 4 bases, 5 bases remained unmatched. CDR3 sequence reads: CASSDGQGRYGYTF. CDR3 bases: TGTGCCAGCAGCGACGGACAGGGGCGCTATGGCTACACCTTC. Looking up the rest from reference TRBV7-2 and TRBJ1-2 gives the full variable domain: GAGVSQSPSNKVTEKGKDVELRCDPISGHTALYWYRQSLGQGLEFLIYFQGNSAPDKSGLPSDRFSAERTGGSVSTLTIQRTQQEDSAVYLCASSDGQGRYGYTFGSGTRLTVV.

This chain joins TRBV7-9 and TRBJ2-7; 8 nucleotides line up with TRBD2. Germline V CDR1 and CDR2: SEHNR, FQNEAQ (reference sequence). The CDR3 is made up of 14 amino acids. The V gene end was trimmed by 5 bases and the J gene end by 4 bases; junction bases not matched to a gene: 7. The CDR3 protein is CASSGSGSRYEQYF. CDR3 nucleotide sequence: TGTGCCAGCAGCGGAAGCGGGAGTCGGTACGAGCAGTACTTC.

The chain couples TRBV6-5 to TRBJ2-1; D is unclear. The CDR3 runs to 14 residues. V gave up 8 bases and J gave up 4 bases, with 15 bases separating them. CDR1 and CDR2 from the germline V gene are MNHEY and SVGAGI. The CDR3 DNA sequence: TGTGCCAGCCATAGTACTAACGGGTACAATGAGCAGTTCTTC. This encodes CASHSTNGYNEQFF.

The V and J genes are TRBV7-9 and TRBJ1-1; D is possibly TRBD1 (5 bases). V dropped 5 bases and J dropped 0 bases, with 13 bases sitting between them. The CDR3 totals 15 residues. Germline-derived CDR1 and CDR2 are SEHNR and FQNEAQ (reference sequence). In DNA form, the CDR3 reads TGTGCCAGCAGCCCACGCGGGGGATTGAACACTGAAGCTTTCTTT. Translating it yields CASSPRGGLNTEAFF.

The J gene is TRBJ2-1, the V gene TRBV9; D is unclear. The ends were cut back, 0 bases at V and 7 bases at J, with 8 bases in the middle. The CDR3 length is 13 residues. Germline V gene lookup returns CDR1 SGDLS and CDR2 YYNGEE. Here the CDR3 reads CASSVGPENEQFF. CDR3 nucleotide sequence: TGTGCCAGCAGCGTAGGACCGGAGAATGAGCAGTTCTTC.

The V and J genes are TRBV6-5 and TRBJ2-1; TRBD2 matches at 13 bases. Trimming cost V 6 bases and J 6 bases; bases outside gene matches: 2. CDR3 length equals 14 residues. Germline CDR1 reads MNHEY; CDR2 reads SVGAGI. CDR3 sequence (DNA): TGTGCCAGCAGGACTAGCGGGAGGACCAATGAGCAGTTCTTC. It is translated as CASRTSGRTNEQFF.

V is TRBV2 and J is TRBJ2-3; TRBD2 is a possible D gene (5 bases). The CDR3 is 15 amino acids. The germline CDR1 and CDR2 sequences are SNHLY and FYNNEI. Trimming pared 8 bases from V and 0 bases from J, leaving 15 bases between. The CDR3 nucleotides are TGTGCCAGCGGATGGGAGAGACGTAGCACAGATACGCAGTATTTT. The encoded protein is CASGWERRSTDTQYF.

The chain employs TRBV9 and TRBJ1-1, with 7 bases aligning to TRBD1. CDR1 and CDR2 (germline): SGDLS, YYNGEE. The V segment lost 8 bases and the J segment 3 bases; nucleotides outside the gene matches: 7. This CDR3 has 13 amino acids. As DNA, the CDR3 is TGTGCCAGTGGGACAGAGGCTTACACTGAAGCTTTCTTT. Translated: CASGTEAYTEAFF.

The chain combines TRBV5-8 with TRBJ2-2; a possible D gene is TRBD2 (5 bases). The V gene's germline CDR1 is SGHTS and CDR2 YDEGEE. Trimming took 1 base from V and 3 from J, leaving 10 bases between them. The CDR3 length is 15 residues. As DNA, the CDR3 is TGTGCCAGCAGCTTGAAAATCGGGGACACCGGGGAGCTGTTTTTT. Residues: CASSLKIGDTGELFF.

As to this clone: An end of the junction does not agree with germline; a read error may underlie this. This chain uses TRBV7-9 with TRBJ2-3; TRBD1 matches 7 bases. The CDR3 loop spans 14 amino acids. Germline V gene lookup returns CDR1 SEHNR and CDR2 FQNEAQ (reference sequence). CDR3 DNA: TGTTCCAGCAGCTTGGACAGGTTCACAGATACGCAGTATTTT. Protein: CSSSLDRFTDTQYF.